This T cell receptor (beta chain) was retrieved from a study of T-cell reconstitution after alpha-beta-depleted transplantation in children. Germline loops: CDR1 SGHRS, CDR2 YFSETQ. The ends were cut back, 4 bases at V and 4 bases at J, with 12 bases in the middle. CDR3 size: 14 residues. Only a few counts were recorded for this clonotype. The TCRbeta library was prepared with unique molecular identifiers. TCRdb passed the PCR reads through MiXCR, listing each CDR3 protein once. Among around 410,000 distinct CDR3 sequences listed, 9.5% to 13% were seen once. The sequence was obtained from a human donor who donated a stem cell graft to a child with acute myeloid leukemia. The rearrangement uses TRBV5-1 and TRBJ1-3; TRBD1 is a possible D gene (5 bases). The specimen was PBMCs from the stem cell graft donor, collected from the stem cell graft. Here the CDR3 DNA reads TGCGCCAGCAGCCCAGGGACTGTAGGAAACACCATATATTTT. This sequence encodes CASSPGTVGNTIYF. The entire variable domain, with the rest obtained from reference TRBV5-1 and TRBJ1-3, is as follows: KAGVTQTPRYLIKTRGQQVTLSCSPISGHRSVSWYQQTPGQGLQFLFEYFSETQRNKGNFPGRFSGRQFSNSRSEMNVSTLELGDSALYLCASSPGTVGNTIYFGEGSWLTVV.